A selection of T cell receptor beta chains follows, all from one sample in a study of T cells in Graves' hyperthyroidism and ophthalmopathy. MiXCR was run by TCRdb on the multiplex PCR reads, yielding one entry per CDR3 protein. Of approximately 600,000 distinct CDR3 sequences in the sample, roughly 20% were seen once. Sequencing was performed on blood. Source of these receptors: a man aged 25-45 years with Graves' ophthalmopathy. CDR3s include the opening cysteine and the closing phenylalanine or tryptophan. The order of the fields is V gene, J gene, D gene, clone size, CDR3 DNA, CDR3 protein. D genes are given only for firm matches. A row's size may be missing; if present it is once, few, many or a size class.

TRBV2	TRBJ1-3	.	.	TGTGCCAGCAGTGAAGCGCTTCAGGGCACTGGAAACACCATATATTTT	CASSEALQGTGNTIYF
TRBV2	TRBJ2-1	.	.	TGTGCCAGCACCCAAAGGGGGGAAAGGAGTAATGAGCAGTTCTTC	CASTQRGERSNEQFF
TRBV2	TRBJ2-2	.	.	TGTGCCAGCGGGATGGTGGAGCTGTTTTTT	CASGMVELFF
TRBV11-2	TRBJ2-3	TRBD2	many	TGTGCCAGCAGACGGACTAGCGGGAGGTCGTCAGATACGCAGTATTTT	CASRRTSGRSSDTQYF
TRBV28	TRBJ2-5	TRBD1	.	TGTGCCAGCAGTTTCGAGTTTCCGGGACAGGGGGTCGAGACCCAGTACTTC	CASSFEFPGQGVETQYF
TRBV7-9	TRBJ1-1	.	many	TGTGCCAGCAGCTTAGGGGAGACAGGAGTTACTGAAGCTTTCTTT	CASSLGETGVTEAFF
TRBV27	TRBJ1-1	.	many	TGTGCCAGCAGTTTAGAAGTTCGGTACAAGAACACTGAAGCTTTCTTT	CASSLEVRYKNTEAFF
TRBV20-1	TRBJ2-7	.	many	TGCAGTGCAAGAGGTGGCCGGGGAGACCCTTACGAGCAGTACTTC	CSARGGRGDPYEQYF
TRBV6-4	TRBJ1-5	.	.	TGTGCCAGCAGTGATCCCGGGTGCGGTCAGCCCCAGCATTTT	CASSDPGCGQPQHF
TRBV5-1	TRBJ2-7	TRBD1	.	TGCGCCAGCCGCTCGGGGACAGGGAGATACGAGCAGTACTTC	CASRSGTGRYEQYF
TRBV12-5	TRBJ2-5	.	.	TGTGCTAGTGCTGTTAGCGGCAGAATTCAGGACTTC	CASAVSGRIQDF
TRBV18	TRBJ2-1	.	many	TGTGCCAGCTCAGCGACTAGTTCCAATGAGCAGTTCTTC	CASSATSSNEQFF
TRBV6-5	TRBJ2-7	.	once	TGTGCCAGCAGTTATCAGCAGTCTAACGAGCAGTACTTC	CASSYQQSNEQYF
TRBV15	TRBJ2-7	.	few	TGTGCCACCAGCAGACCACAGGGTTGGTACGAGCAGTACTTC	CATSRPQGWYEQYF
TRBV7-7	TRBJ2-3	.	.	TGTGCTAGCAGCTTGGGGACGGGAGCCTTGGATACGCAGTATTTT	CASSLGTGALDTQYF
TRBV24-1	TRBJ2-2	TRBD2	few	TGTGCCACCAGTGATTTGCGCGCTAGCGGGATGAACACCGGGGAGCTGTTTTTT	CATSDLRASGMNTGELFF
TRBV20-1	TRBJ1-5	TRBD1	few	TGCAGTGCTAGATCAACCCGGGACAGGGCATTGGGTCAGCCCCAGCATTTT	CSARSTRDRALGQPQHF
TRBV10-3	TRBJ2-1	.	.	TGTGCCATCAGTGAGTCCAGTAGCTCCTACAATGAGCAGTTCTTC	CAISESSSSYNEQFF
TRBV5-1	TRBJ1-1	.	.	TGCGCCAGCAGCCTTTCCGCCGACAAATTGAACACTGAAGCTTTCTTT	CASSLSADKLNTEAFF
TRBV6-5	TRBJ1-2	.	many	TGTGCCAGCAGTTACGAGAACAGGGACGGCTACACCTTC	CASSYENRDGYTF
TRBV27	TRBJ2-5	TRBD1	few	TGTGCCAGCAGTTCTGCGCCGACAGGGCCTCAAGAGACCCAGTACTTC	CASSSAPTGPQETQYF
TRBV11-2	TRBJ2-7	.	few	TGTGCCAGCAGCTTCCGAGGGTTCACCTCAGCCTACGAGCAGTACTTC	CASSFRGFTSAYEQYF